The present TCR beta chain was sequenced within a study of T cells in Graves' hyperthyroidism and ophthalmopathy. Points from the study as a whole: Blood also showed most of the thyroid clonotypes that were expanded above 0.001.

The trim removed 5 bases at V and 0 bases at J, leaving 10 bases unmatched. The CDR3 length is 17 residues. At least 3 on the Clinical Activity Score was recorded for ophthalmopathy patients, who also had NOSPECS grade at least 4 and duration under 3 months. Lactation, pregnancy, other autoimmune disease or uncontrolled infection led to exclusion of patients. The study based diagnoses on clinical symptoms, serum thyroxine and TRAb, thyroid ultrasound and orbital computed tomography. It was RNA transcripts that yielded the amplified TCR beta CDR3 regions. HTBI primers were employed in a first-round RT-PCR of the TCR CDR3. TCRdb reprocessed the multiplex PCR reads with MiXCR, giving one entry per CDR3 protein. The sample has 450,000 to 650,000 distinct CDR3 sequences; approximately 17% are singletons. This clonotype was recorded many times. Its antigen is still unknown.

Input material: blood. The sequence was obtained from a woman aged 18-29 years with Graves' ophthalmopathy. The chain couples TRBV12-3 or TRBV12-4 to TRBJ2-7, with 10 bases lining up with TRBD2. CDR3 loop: CASSLNPSGGSSYEQYF. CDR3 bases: TGTGCCAGCAGTCTTAATCCTAGCGGGGGTTCCTCCTACGAGCAGTACTTC.